A single sample gave rise to the 18 T cell receptor beta chains below, sequenced in a study of quantifying T cell responses using KT2 cells. The wider study: Reverse transcription used primers in the TCR alpha and beta constant regions.

An oligo carrying a UMI was ligated to the cDNA 3' end. An equimolar mix of RC1.1 and RC1.2 primed the beta chain across TRBC1 and TRBC2. TCRdb redid the calling of the UMI-ligation and nested PCR reads with MiXCR, one entry per CDR3 protein. There are 31,000 or so distinct CDR3 sequences in the sample; about a tenth occur only once, and around 9.8% lies in the top ten. The material sequenced was PBMCs spiked with cells of the T cell clone KT2. All receptors come from a human donor.

In its sample, this clonotype was seen many times. The chain recombines TRBV7-2 with TRBJ1-1, with 7 bases lining up with TRBD1. This CDR3 has 15 residues. Germline V gene lookup returns CDR1 SGHTA and CDR2 FQGNSA. J lost 1 base, V lost 5 bases, and 7 bases had no gene match. The CDR3 DNA reads TGTGCCAGCAGCCTACCGGGACAGCAGAACACTGAAGCTTTCTTT. This sequence encodes CASSLPGQQNTEAFF. Based on the CDR3 plus reference TRBV7-2 and TRBJ1-1, the full variable domain is GAGVSQSPSNKVTEKGKDVELRCDPISGHTALYWYRQSLGQGLEFLIYFQGNSAPDKSGLPSDRFSAERTGGSVSTLTIQRTQQEDSAVYLCASSLPGQQNTEAFFGQGTRLTVV.

The gene calls are TRBV9 and TRBJ1-2; possibly TRBD1 for D (6 bases). V dropped 0 bases and J dropped 2 bases, with 14 bases sitting between them. In germline, CDR1 is SGDLS, CDR2 YYNGEE. The CDR3 totals 16 residues. The CDR3 nucleotides read TGTGCCAGCAGCGTAGCAGGACAGTCCCCCAACTATGGCTACACCTTC. Its protein is CASSVAGQSPNYGYTF.

This clonotype was recorded many times. The chain links TRBV18 to TRBJ2-3, with 10 bases lining up with TRBD2. Germline assignment: CDR1 KGHSH and CDR2 LQKENI. Trimming took 6 bases from V and 5 from J; bases not matched to a gene: 8. CDR3 size: 15 residues. The CDR3 region has the DNA TGTGCCAGCTCGAAGCGGGAGGGCCGGGGAGATACGCAGTATTTT. Its translation: CASSKREGRGDTQYF.

Ten or more counts support this clonotype. The chain recombines TRBV6-2 or TRBV6-3 with TRBJ2-1; D is perhaps TRBD2 (6 bases). Germline CDR1 and CDR2: MNHEY and SVGEGT. The V end was cut by 1 base, the J end by 7 bases, with 29 bases between. CDR3 length equals 20 residues. CDR3 region: CASSYYIQDARGKVLNEQFF. As DNA, the CDR3 is TGTGCCAGCAGTTACTACATACAAGACGCCCGCGGGAAGGTATTGAATGAGCAGTTCTTC.

This clonotype has ten or more counts. The genes are TRBV11-1 and TRBJ2-3; tentative D call: TRBD1 (5 bases). The CDR3 contains 16 residues. Trimming pared 6 bases from V and 0 bases from J, leaving 16 bases between. Germline V lookup: CDR1 SGHAT, CDR2 FQDESV (reference sequence). CDR3 region: CASSRRGLESTDTQYF. The CDR3 DNA is TGTGCCAGCAGTAGAAGGGGCCTGGAAAGCACAGATACGCAGTATTTT.

The chain employs TRBV5-1 and TRBJ1-3; 10 bases align to TRBD1. The trim removed 4 bases at V and 4 bases at J, leaving 5 bases unmatched. The CDR3 extends over 15 amino acids. CDR1 is SGHRS and CDR2 is YFSETQ in the germline V gene. CDR3 region: CASSLTGGEGNTIYF. The CDR3 bases are TGCGCCAGCAGCCTGACAGGGGGCGAAGGAAACACCATATATTTT. Looking up the rest from reference TRBV5-1 and TRBJ1-3 gives the full variable domain: KAGVTQTPRYLIKTRGQQVTLSCSPISGHRSVSWYQQTPGQGLQFLFEYFSETQRNKGNFPGRFSGRQFSNSRSEMNVSTLELGDSALYLCASSLTGGEGNTIYFGEGSWLTVV.

The gene calls are TRBV19 and TRBJ2-1; no reliable D call. Trimming took off 2 bases at V and 5 bases at J, with 19 bases between the two ends. Germline V gene sequence: CDR1 LNHDA, CDR2 SQIVND (reference sequence). There are 17 residues in the CDR3. In DNA form, the CDR3 reads TGTGCCAGTAGTATATTTTCTGGCGGTCTAATAAACAATGAGCAGTTCTTC. Translated: CASSIFSGGLINNEQFF.

This clonotype was counted only a few times. A junction end diverges from the germline sequence, so it may reflect a read error. The chain has TRBV12-3 or TRBV12-4 and TRBJ2-5; 15 bases fit TRBD2. The CDR3 has 14 residues. The chain's CDR3 is CASSLGTSGGKRDF. The CDR3 region has the DNA TGTGCCAGCAGCCTCGGGACTAGCGGGGGGAAAAGGGACTTC.

V usage is TRBV12-3 or TRBV12-4 and J usage is TRBJ1-2; tentative D call: TRBD1 (5 bases). The V and J ends lost 10 bases and 4 bases respectively, with 16 bases between them. The CDR3 contains 13 residues. Here the CDR3 reads CATAGGGTYGYTF. For the CDR3, the DNA is TGTGCCACCGCCGGGGGGGGTACCTATGGCTACACCTTC.

Ten or more counts support this clonotype. V and J are TRBV21-1 and TRBJ1-1; TRBD1, the table's D call, was not compared with the DNA. TRBV21-1 corresponds to a pseudogene. CDR3 length: 18 residues. CDR3: CASSKRTGVRLMNTEAFF. CDR3 nucleotides: TGTGCCAGCAGCAAAAGGACAGGGGTTAGACTTATGAACACTGAAGCTTTCTTT.

This clonotype was recorded a few times. The chain joins TRBV5-1 to TRBJ2-7; possibly TRBD2 for D (6 bases). Trimming took 0 bases from V and 3 from J, leaving 13 bases between them. CDR1 is SGHRS, CDR2 YFSETQ, per germline. This CDR3 comprises 15 residues. CDR3: CASSLGGSGYYEQYF. CDR3 in DNA: TGCGCCAGCAGCTTGGGGGGTAGCGGCTACTACGAGCAGTACTTC. Combining the CDR3 with reference TRBV5-1 and TRBJ2-7 gives the whole variable domain KAGVTQTPRYLIKTRGQQVTLSCSPISGHRSVSWYQQTPGQGLQFLFEYFSETQRNKGNFPGRFSGRQFSNSRSEMNVSTLELGDSALYLCASSLGGSGYYEQYFGPGTRLTVT.

This clonotype has a count of ten or more. The chain is built from TRBV11-2 and TRBJ2-1, with 8 bases fitting TRBD2. In germline, CDR1 is SGHAT, CDR2 FQNNGV. J was trimmed by 4 bases and V by 5 bases; bases with no gene match: 7. The length of the CDR3 is 15 residues. This CDR3 reads CASSSLAGGYNEQFF. The CDR3 region has the DNA TGTGCCAGCAGCAGCCTGGCGGGGGGTTACAATGAGCAGTTCTTC.

V and J are TRBV12-3 or TRBV12-4 and TRBJ2-7, with TRBD1 matching over 8 bases. The CDR3 is 15 amino acids. The trim removed 6 bases at V and 3 bases at J, leaving 10 bases unmatched. The CDR3 is CASSQRTGKFYEQYF. CDR3 bases: TGTGCCAGCAGCCAGCGGACAGGGAAATTCTACGAGCAGTACTTC.

This clonotype is large by share. The chain joins TRBV6-5 to TRBJ1-1; D is unclear. The germline V and J ends were trimmed by 7 bases and 4 bases, with 13 bases remaining between them. The CDR3 is 13 residues long. CDR1 MNHEY and CDR2 SVGAGI come from the germline V gene. CDR3 sequence reads: CASNKQGSTEAFF. The DNA for the CDR3 is TGTGCCAGCAACAAACAAGGGAGCACTGAAGCTTTCTTT.

The chain uses TRBV18 and TRBJ2-3; TRBD2 aligns across 11 bases. V lost 6 bases, J lost 2 bases, and 4 bases stayed unmatched. This CDR3 is 15 amino acids long. Germline values: CDR1 KGHSH, CDR2 LQKENI. CDR3 sequence reads: CASSLTSGVTDTQYF. DNA for the CDR3: TGTGCCAGCTCGCTGACTAGCGGGGTCACAGATACGCAGTATTTT.

The rearrangement links TRBV5-1 to TRBJ2-5; D not certain. The V gene lost 1 base and the J gene lost 2 bases, with 15 bases spanning the gap. The CDR3 sequence is 16 residues long. Germline CDR1 and CDR2: SGHRS and YFSETQ. In DNA, the CDR3 is TGCGCCAGCAGCTTGAATCGGCCTGAAGAACAAGAGACCCAGTACTTC. As protein: CASSLNRPEEQETQYF.

This clonotype was seen more than once but under ten times. CDR3 DNA: TGTGCCAGCAGCAAGAGAAACAATGAGCAGTTCTTC. It codes for CASSKRNNEQFF. The J gene is TRBJ2-1, the V gene TRBV12-3 or TRBV12-4; D gene unclear. Trimming cost V 6 bases and J 5 bases, with 8 bases left between them. There are 12 residues in the CDR3.

In this sample, this clonotype turned up a few times. The chain is built from TRBV6-5 and TRBJ2-7; TRBD2 might be the D (6 bases). V was clipped by 2 bases and J by 4 bases, with 12 bases between them. This CDR3 spans 14 amino acids. The germline V gene has CDR1 MNHEY and CDR2 SVGAGI. The CDR3 nucleotides read TGTGCCAGCAGTTACGGTGTAGGAGGGTACGAGCAGTACTTC. Its protein product is CASSYGVGGYEQYF.